The rows below give T cell receptor beta chains drawn from one sample of a study of breast tumors, draining lymph nodes, adjacent tissues. TCRdb reanalysed the multiplex PCR reads using MiXCR and keeps one entry per CDR3 protein. The sample gives 50,000 to 65,000 distinct CDR3 sequences, over 40% of which show up once; about 11% is in the top ten. Sequencing input: breast tumor tissue. These receptors were taken from a female donor with breast cancer. Some clones in this sample may be carry-over from other donors' samples. CDR3s include the opening cysteine and the closing phenylalanine or tryptophan. Each record gives: V gene, D gene, J gene, clone size, CDR3 DNA, CDR3 protein. The D gene is left open where the match is weak. Size is omitted from some rows. Given values are once, few, many or a class for expanded clones.

v_call: TRBV7-7
d_call: TRBD2
j_call: TRBJ2-1
clone_size: many
cdr3_nt: TGTGCCAGCAGCTTATCTCCGCCGACTAGCGGGCGGGACAATGAGCAGTTCTTC
cdr3_aa: CASSLSPPTSGRDNEQFF

v_call: TRBV28
d_call: NA
j_call: TRBJ2-7
clone_size: many
cdr3_nt: TGTGCCAGCCTCGACCAAACCTACGAGCAGTACTTC
cdr3_aa: CASLDQTYEQYF

v_call: TRBV10-3
d_call: NA
j_call: TRBJ1-5
clone_size: many
cdr3_nt: TGTGCCATCAGTGAGTCGAGAGGCAGCAATCAGCCCCAGCATTTT
cdr3_aa: CAISESRGSNQPQHF

v_call: TRBV24-1
d_call: TRBD2
j_call: TRBJ2-7
clone_size: NA
cdr3_nt: TGTGCCACCAGTGATCGGACTAGCGCCGAGCAGTACTTC
cdr3_aa: CATSDRTSAEQYF

v_call: TRBV11-2
d_call: NA
j_call: TRBJ2-1
clone_size: many
cdr3_nt: TGTGCCAGCACCGCCTACAATGAGCAGTTCTTC
cdr3_aa: CASTAYNEQFF

v_call: TRBV20-1
d_call: TRBD2
j_call: TRBJ2-1
clone_size: many
cdr3_nt: TGCAGTGCTAGAGCCGGGAGGAGTAGATGGGGTTACAATGAGCAGTTCTTC
cdr3_aa: CSARAGRSRWGYNEQFF

v_call: TRBV27
d_call: NA
j_call: TRBJ1-5
clone_size: NA
cdr3_nt: TGTGCCAGCAGTTCATTAATCGGCAATCAGCCCCAGCATTTT
cdr3_aa: CASSSLIGNQPQHF

v_call: TRBV29-1
d_call: TRBD2
j_call: TRBJ2-2
clone_size: many
cdr3_nt: TGCAGCGTTGAGCAACCCGGGACTATCACCGGGGAGCTGTTTTTT
cdr3_aa: CSVEQPGTITGELFF

v_call: TRBV30
d_call: NA
j_call: TRBJ1-5
clone_size: once
cdr3_nt: TGTGCCATGGCAGGGGTGCAGCCCCAGCATTTT
cdr3_aa: CAMAGVQPQHF

v_call: TRBV6-2/TRBV6-3
d_call: NA
j_call: TRBJ2-3
clone_size: NA
cdr3_nt: TGTGCCAGCTCCACCGGGACATTAGGTACAGATACGCAGTATTTT
cdr3_aa: CASSTGTLGTDTQYF

v_call: TRBV6-5
d_call: NA
j_call: TRBJ2-1
clone_size: many
cdr3_nt: TGTGCCAGCAGTAAAAACGGACTGGGAACCTACAATGAGCAGTTCTTC
cdr3_aa: CASSKNGLGTYNEQFF

v_call: TRBV20-1
d_call: TRBD2
j_call: TRBJ2-1
clone_size: NA
cdr3_nt: TGCAGTGCGGAGGGACTAGCGGGAGATGGCCACGTGTTGTTCTTC
cdr3_aa: CSAEGLAGDGHVLFF

v_call: TRBV2
d_call: NA
j_call: TRBJ1-5
clone_size: medium-sized
cdr3_nt: TGTGCCAGCAGTTACCAAGTTGATCAGCCCCAGCATTTT
cdr3_aa: CASSYQVDQPQHF

v_call: TRBV5-1
d_call: TRBD1
j_call: TRBJ2-7
clone_size: NA
cdr3_nt: TGCGCCAGCAGCTTCTCCCAGGGACAGGGATTCCGCGAGCAGTACTTC
cdr3_aa: CASSFSQGQGFREQYF

v_call: TRBV7-8
d_call: NA
j_call: TRBJ1-6
clone_size: NA
cdr3_nt: TGTGCCAGCAGCTTAGCGCCCGGAGGTAGGGTAGATAATTCACCCCTCCACTTT
cdr3_aa: CASSLAPGGRVDNSPLHF

v_call: TRBV29-1
d_call: NA
j_call: TRBJ2-3
clone_size: NA
cdr3_nt: TGCAGCGTTGGGGGGGCTACAGTAAGCACAGATACGCAGTATTTT
cdr3_aa: CSVGGATVSTDTQYF

v_call: TRBV15
d_call: TRBD2
j_call: TRBJ2-7
clone_size: NA
cdr3_nt: TGTGCCACCAGGAGGACTAGCGGGAGACTCTACGAGCAGTACTTC
cdr3_aa: CATRRTSGRLYEQYF

v_call: TRBV5-1
d_call: NA
j_call: TRBJ1-2
clone_size: NA
cdr3_nt: TGCGCCAGCAGCTTAGGCACGGGGACGGACGGCTACACCTTC
cdr3_aa: CASSLGTGTDGYTF

v_call: TRBV28
d_call: NA
j_call: TRBJ2-7
clone_size: many
cdr3_nt: TGTGCCAGCAGTTTGGACATCCAAGTTTACGAGCAGTACTTC
cdr3_aa: CASSLDIQVYEQYF

v_call: TRBV9
d_call: TRBD1
j_call: TRBJ1-3
clone_size: many
cdr3_nt: TGTGCCAGCAGCGCGGACAGGGACGGAAACACCATATATTTT
cdr3_aa: CASSADRDGNTIYF

v_call: TRBV7-2
d_call: NA
j_call: TRBJ2-2
clone_size: many
cdr3_nt: TGTGCCAGCAGCCGGACAGCGAACACCGGGGAGCTGTTTTTT
cdr3_aa: CASSRTANTGELFF

v_call: TRBV20-1
d_call: NA
j_call: TRBJ1-5
clone_size: NA
cdr3_nt: TGCAGTGCTCAGGACAGACCCTATAGCACTCAGCCCCAGCACTTT
cdr3_aa: CSAQDRPYSTQPQHF

v_call: TRBV5-1
d_call: NA
j_call: TRBJ2-2
clone_size: many
cdr3_nt: TGCGCCAGCAGCTTGGGGCGCCCGAACACCGGGGAGCTGTTTTTT
cdr3_aa: CASSLGRPNTGELFF

v_call: TRBV2
d_call: NA
j_call: TRBJ1-4
clone_size: NA
cdr3_nt: TGTGCCAGCAGTGAAGGGCTGGGTCCGGGTAATGAAAAACTGTTTTTT
cdr3_aa: CASSEGLGPGNEKLFF

v_call: TRBV20-1
d_call: TRBD2
j_call: TRBJ2-1
clone_size: many
cdr3_nt: TGCAGTGCTAGAGGAAGGACTAGCGGGAGAAACTCCTACAATGAGCAGTTCTTC
cdr3_aa: CSARGRTSGRNSYNEQFF

v_call: TRBV25-1
d_call: NA
j_call: TRBJ1-1
clone_size: NA
cdr3_nt: TGTGCCAGCAGTGTGGCCCTTCAGGGGTTGGTCACTGAAGCTTTCTTT
cdr3_aa: CASSVALQGLVTEAFF

v_call: TRBV7-8
d_call: TRBD2
j_call: TRBJ2-5
clone_size: many
cdr3_nt: TGTGCCAGCAGCTTAGTAGGGACTACGTACCAAGAGACCCAGTACTTC
cdr3_aa: CASSLVGTTYQETQYF

v_call: TRBV7-2
d_call: TRBD1
j_call: TRBJ1-6
clone_size: NA
cdr3_nt: TGTGCCAGCAGCGCAGGCGGGACAGTGAGCTCCTATAATTCACCCCTCCACTTT
cdr3_aa: CASSAGGTVSSYNSPLHF

v_call: TRBV11-2
d_call: NA
j_call: TRBJ2-2
clone_size: few
cdr3_nt: TGTGCCAGCAGCCCCCGACACACCACCGGGGAGCTGTTTTTT
cdr3_aa: CASSPRHTTGELFF

v_call: TRBV7-2
d_call: TRBD2
j_call: TRBJ2-7
clone_size: many
cdr3_nt: TGTGCCAGCAGTCGGGGGACTAGCGAGCGCGAGCAGTACTTC
cdr3_aa: CASSRGTSEREQYF

v_call: TRBV15
d_call: NA
j_call: TRBJ2-1
clone_size: many
cdr3_nt: TGTGCCACCAGCCCCGCGGGCGGAACCGGGTTCTTC
cdr3_aa: CATSPAGGTGFF

v_call: TRBV5-7
d_call: NA
j_call: TRBJ1-2
clone_size: NA
cdr3_nt: TGTGCCAGCAGCCCTGACCGGGGACACTCAATTTATGGCTACACCTTC
cdr3_aa: CASSPDRGHSIYGYTF

v_call: TRBV11-2
d_call: TRBD2
j_call: TRBJ2-7
clone_size: many
cdr3_nt: TGTGCCAGCAGCCCCCGACTAGCAAGAAAAACCTACGAGCAGTACTTC
cdr3_aa: CASSPRLARKTYEQYF

v_call: TRBV29-1
d_call: TRBD2
j_call: TRBJ2-6
clone_size: NA
cdr3_nt: TGCAGCGTTGGGACTAGCGGGAGTTCTGGGGCCAACGTCCTGACTTTC
cdr3_aa: CSVGTSGSSGANVLTF

v_call: TRBV12-3/TRBV12-4
d_call: TRBD2
j_call: TRBJ2-1
clone_size: many
cdr3_nt: TGTGCCAGCAGATTAGAGCGGGAAAACAATGAGCAGTTCTTC
cdr3_aa: CASRLERENNEQFF

v_call: TRBV7-3
d_call: TRBD2
j_call: TRBJ2-1
clone_size: many
cdr3_nt: TGTGCCAGCAGCTTCGGACTAGCGGGAGACAATGAGCAGTTCTTC
cdr3_aa: CASSFGLAGDNEQFF

v_call: TRBV28
d_call: NA
j_call: TRBJ1-4
clone_size: few
cdr3_nt: TGTGCCAGCAGTTTAGAGGGACACACTAATGAAAAACTGTTTTTT
cdr3_aa: CASSLEGHTNEKLFF

v_call: TRBV7-9
d_call: TRBD2
j_call: TRBJ2-1
clone_size: many
cdr3_nt: TGTGCCAGCAGCCCCCTCAGACACGACGGACTAGCGGGATACAATGAGCAGTTCTTC
cdr3_aa: CASSPLRHDGLAGYNEQFF

v_call: TRBV29-1
d_call: TRBD1
j_call: TRBJ2-2
clone_size: many
cdr3_nt: TGCAGCGTTTGGGACAGGGTGGACACCAGGGAGCTGTTTTTT
cdr3_aa: CSVWDRVDTRELFF

v_call: TRBV7-2
d_call: TRBD1
j_call: TRBJ2-7
clone_size: NA
cdr3_nt: TGTGCCAGCAGCTGGGACAGACTGTACGAGCAGTACTTC
cdr3_aa: CASSWDRLYEQYF

v_call: TRBV9
d_call: TRBD1
j_call: TRBJ2-7
clone_size: many
cdr3_nt: TGTGCCAGCAGCGGGGGACAGGGAGGCTACGAGCAGTACTTC
cdr3_aa: CASSGGQGGYEQYF